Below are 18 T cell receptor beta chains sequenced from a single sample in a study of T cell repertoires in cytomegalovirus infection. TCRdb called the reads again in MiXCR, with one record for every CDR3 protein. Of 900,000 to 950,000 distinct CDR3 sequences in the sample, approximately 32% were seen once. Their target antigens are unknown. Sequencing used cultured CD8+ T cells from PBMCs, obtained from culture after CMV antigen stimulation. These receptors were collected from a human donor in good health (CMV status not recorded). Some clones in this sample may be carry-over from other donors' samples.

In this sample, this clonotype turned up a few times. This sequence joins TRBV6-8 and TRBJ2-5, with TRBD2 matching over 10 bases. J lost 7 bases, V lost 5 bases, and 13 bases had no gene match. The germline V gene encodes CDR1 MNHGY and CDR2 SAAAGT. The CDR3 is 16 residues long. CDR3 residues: CASSGGLADRLLTQYF. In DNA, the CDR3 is TGTGCCAGCAGTGGTGGACTAGCGGACCGTCTGCTGACCCAGTACTTC.

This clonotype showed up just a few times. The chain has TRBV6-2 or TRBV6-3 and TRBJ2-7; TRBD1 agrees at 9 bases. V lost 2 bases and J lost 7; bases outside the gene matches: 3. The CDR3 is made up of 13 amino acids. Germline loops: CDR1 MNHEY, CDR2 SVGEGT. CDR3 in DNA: TGTGCCAGCAGTTACGGACAGGGGAGGGAGCAGTACGTC. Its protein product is CASSYGQGREQYV.

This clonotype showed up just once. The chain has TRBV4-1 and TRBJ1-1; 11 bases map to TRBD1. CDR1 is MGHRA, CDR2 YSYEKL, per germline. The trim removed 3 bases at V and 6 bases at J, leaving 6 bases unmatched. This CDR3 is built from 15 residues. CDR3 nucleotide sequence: TGCGCCAGCAGCCAGTATCCGGGACAGGGGGCTGAAGCTTTCTTT. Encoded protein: CASSQYPGQGAEAFF.

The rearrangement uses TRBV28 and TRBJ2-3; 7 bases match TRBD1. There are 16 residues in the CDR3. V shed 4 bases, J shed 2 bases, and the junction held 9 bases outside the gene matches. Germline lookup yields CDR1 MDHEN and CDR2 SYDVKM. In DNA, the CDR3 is TGTGCCAGCAGTTCACCCGGGACAGACCTCACAGATACGCAGTATTTT. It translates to CASSSPGTDLTDTQYF.

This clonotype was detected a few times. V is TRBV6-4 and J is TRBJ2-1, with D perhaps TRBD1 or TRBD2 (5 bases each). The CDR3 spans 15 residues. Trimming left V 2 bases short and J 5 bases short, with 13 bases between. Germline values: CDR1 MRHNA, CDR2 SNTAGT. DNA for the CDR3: TGTGCCAGCAGTGACCTGGGACGGGCCAACAATGAGCAGTTCTTC. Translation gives CASSDLGRANNEQFF.

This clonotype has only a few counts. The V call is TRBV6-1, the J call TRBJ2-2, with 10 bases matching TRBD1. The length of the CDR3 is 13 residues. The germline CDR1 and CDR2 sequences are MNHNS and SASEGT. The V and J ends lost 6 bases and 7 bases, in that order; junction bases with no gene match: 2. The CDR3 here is CASRTGGGGELFF. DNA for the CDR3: TGTGCCAGCAGGACAGGGGGCGGCGGGGAGCTGTTTTTT.

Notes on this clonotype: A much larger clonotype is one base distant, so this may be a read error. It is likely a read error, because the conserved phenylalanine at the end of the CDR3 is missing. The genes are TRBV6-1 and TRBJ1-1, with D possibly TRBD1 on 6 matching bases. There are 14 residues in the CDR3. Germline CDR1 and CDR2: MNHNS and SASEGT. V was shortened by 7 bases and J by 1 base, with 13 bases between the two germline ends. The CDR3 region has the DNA TGTGCCAGCACCACCGGGACACCGAACACTGAAGCTTTCCTT. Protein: CASTTGTPNTEAFL.

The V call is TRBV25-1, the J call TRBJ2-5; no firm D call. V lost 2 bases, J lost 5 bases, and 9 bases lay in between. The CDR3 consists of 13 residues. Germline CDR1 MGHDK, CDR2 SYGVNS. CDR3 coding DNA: TGTGCCAGCAGTGAACTCTTCTTGGAGACCCAGTACTTC. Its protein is CASSELFLETQYF.

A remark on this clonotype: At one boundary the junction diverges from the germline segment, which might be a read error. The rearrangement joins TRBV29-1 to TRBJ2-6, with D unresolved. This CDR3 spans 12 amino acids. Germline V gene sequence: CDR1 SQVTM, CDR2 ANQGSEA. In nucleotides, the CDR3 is TGCAGCGCTGAAACTGGGGCCAACGTCCTGACTTTC. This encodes CSAETGANVLTF.

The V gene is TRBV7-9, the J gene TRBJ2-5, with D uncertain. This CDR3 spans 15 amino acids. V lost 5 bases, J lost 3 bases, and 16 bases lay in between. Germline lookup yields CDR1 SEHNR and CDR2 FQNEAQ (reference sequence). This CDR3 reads CASSPQPSGEETQYF. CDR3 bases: TGTGCCAGCAGCCCCCAACCCTCCGGAGAAGAGACCCAGTACTTC.

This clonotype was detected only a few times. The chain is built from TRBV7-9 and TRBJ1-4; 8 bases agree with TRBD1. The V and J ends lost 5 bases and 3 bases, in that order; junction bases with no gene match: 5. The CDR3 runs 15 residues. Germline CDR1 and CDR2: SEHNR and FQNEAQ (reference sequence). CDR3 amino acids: CASSAGQVSNEKLFF. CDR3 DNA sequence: TGTGCCAGCAGCGCGGGACAGGTCTCTAATGAAAAACTGTTTTTT.

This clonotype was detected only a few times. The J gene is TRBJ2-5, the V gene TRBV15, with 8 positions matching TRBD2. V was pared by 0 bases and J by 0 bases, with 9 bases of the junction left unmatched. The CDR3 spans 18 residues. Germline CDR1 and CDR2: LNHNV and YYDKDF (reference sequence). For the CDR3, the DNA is TGTGCCACCAGCAGAGATAAGGCGGGGGGCCCGGACCAAGAGACCCAGTACTTC. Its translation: CATSRDKAGGPDQETQYF.

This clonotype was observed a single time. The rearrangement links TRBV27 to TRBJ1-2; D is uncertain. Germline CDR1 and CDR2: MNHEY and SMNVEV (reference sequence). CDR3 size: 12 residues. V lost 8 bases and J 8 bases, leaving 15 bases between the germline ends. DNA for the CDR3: TGTGCCAGCGGGAAGGGAGGCGGGGGCTACACCTTC. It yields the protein CASGKGGGGYTF.

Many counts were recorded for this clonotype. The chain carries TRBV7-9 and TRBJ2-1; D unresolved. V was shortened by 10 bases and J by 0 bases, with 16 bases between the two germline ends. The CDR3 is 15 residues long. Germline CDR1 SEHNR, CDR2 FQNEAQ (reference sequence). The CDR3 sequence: CAIKGGPSSYNEQFF. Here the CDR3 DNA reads TGTGCCATTAAGGGCGGTCCGAGCTCCTACAATGAGCAGTTCTTC.

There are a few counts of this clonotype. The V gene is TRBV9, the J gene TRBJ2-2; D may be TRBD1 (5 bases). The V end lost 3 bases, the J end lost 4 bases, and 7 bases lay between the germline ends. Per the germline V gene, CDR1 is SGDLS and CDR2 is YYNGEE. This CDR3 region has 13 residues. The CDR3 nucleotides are TGTGCCAGCAGCGGACAGAGCACCGGGGAGCTGTTTTTT. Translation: CASSGQSTGELFF.

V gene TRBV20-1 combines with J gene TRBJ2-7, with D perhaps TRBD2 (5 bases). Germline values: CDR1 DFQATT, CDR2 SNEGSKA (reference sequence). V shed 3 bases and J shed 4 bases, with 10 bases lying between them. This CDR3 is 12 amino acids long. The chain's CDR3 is CSARGRGYEQYF. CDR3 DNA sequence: TGCAGTGCTAGGGGTCGCGGGTACGAGCAGTACTTC.

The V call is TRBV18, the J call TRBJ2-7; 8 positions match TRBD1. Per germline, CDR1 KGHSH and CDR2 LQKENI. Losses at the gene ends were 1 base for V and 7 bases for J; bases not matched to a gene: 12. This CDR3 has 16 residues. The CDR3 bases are TGTGCCAGCTCACCACAGGACAGGGTAGATCCGGGGGAGCAGTACTTC. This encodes CASSPQDRVDPGEQYF.

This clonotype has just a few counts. CDR3 nucleotides: TGTGCCAGTAGAAAGGGGAACACTGAAGCTTTCTTT. This sequence encodes CASRKGNTEAFF. The genes are TRBV27 and TRBJ1-1; D is uncertain. Trimming removed 9 bases from V and 1 base from J, with 9 bases in between. The CDR3 totals 12 residues. CDR1 is MNHEY and CDR2 is SMNVEV in the germline V gene (reference sequence).